The T cell receptor (beta chain) under discussion was sequenced for a study of blood T cell repertoires in COVID-19. Study overall: Material from acute and convalescent COVID-19 was sourced from the United States, Italy and Spain. T cells, B-cell-depleted T cells, or PBMCs supplied cDNA or gDNA.

Study processing details: By means of reference gene primer amplification, nucleated cell counts were estimated. The repertoire was sequenced with immunoSEQ multiplex PCR; TCRdb's copy has only in-frame clones and lacks some. V, J and clone size are taken as reported in that table, and D and trimming were inferred from the DNA itself. The table lists 120,000 to 150,000 clones, approximately 87% of them singletons. Trimming at V came to 3 bases and at J to 2 bases, leaving 7 bases not matched to a gene. Germline CDR1 reads KGHSH; CDR2 reads LQKENI. The length of the CDR3 is 16 residues. The chain employs TRBV18 and TRBJ1-2, with 9 bases matching TRBD1. The sequencing input was peripheral blood. This TCR was recovered from a woman in her 40s with acute or convalescent COVID-19. CDR3 in amino acids: CASSPPDRGPNYGYTF. CDR3 coding DNA: TGTGCCAGCTCACCTCCGGACAGGGGACCCAACTATGGCTACACCTTC. The variable domain in full, completed from reference TRBV18 and TRBJ1-2, reads NAGVMQNPRHLVRRRGQEARLRCSPMKGHSHVYWYRQLPEEGLKFMVYLQKENIIDESGMPKERFSAEFPKEGPSILRIQQVVRGDSAAYFCASSPPDRGPNYGYTFGSGTRLTVV.